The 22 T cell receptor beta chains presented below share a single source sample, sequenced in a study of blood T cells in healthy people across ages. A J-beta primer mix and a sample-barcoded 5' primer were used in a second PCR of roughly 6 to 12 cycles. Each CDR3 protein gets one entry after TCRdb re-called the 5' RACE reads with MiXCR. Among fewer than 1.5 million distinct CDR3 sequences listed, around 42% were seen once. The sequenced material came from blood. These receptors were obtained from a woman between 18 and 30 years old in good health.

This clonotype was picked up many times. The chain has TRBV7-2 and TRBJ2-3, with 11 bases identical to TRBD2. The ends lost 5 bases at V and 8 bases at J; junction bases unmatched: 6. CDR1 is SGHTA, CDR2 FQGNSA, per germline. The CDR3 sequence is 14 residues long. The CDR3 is CASSPGTSGGTQYF. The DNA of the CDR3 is TGTGCCAGCAGCCCTGGGACTAGCGGTGGTACGCAGTATTTT.

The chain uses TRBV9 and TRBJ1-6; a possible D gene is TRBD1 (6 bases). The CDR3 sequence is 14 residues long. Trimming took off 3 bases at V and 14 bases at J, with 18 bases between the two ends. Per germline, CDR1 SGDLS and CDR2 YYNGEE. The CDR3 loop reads CASSGGGSPASLHF. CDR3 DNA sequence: TGTGCCAGCAGCGGGGGGGGCAGCCCGGCCTCCCTCCACTTT.

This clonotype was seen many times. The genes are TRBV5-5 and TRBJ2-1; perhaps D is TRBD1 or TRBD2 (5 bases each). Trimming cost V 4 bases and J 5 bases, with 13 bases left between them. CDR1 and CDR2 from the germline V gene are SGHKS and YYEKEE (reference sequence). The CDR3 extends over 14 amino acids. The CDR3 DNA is TGTGCCAGCAGCCCCTCTAGGGACCACAATGAGCAGTTCTTC. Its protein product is CASSPSRDHNEQFF.

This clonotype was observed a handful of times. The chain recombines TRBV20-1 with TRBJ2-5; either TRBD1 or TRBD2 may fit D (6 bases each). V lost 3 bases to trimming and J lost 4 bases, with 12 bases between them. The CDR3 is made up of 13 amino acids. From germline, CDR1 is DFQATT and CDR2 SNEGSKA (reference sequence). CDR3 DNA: TGCAGTGCTAGGTACAGGGACTTAGAGACCCAGTACTTC. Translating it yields CSARYRDLETQYF.

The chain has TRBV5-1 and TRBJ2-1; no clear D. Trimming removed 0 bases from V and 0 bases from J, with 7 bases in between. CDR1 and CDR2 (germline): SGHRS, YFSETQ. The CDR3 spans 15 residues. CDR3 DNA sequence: TGCGCCAGCAGCTTGGGTCAGAACTCCTACAATGAGCAGTTCTTC. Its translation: CASSLGQNSYNEQFF.

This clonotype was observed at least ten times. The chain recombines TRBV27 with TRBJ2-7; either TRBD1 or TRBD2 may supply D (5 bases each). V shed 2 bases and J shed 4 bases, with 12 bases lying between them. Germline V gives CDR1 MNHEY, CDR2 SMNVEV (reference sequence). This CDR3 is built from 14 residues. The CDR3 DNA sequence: TGTGCCAGCAGTTTAGGGGGACCGGGGTACGAGCAGTACTTC. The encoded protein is CASSLGGPGYEQYF.

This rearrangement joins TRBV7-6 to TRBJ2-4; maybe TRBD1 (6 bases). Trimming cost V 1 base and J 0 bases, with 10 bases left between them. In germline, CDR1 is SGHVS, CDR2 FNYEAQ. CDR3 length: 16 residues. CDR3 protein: CASSLDPGVAKNIQYF. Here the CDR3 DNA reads TGTGCCAGCAGCTTAGATCCAGGGGTAGCCAAAAACATTCAGTACTTC.

DNA for the CDR3: TGTGCCAGCAGTGAACGGAGAGATCGGGTCGAGTACTTC. Its translation: CASSERRDRVEYF. This rearrangement joins TRBV6-1 to TRBJ2-4; D unresolved. CDR3 length: 13 residues. V lost 2 bases, J lost 14 bases, and 16 bases lay in between. In germline, CDR1 is MNHNS, CDR2 SASEGT.

The CDR3 region has the DNA TGTGCCAGCAGCGGACCTGACGGAAGCTCCTATAATTCACCCCTCCACTTT. Residues: CASSGPDGSSYNSPLHF. The chain couples TRBV7-2 to TRBJ1-6; no reliable D call. The CDR3 covers 17 residues. The germline V gene encodes CDR1 SGHTA and CDR2 FQGNSA. V was shortened by 5 bases and J by 0 bases, with 14 bases between the two germline ends.

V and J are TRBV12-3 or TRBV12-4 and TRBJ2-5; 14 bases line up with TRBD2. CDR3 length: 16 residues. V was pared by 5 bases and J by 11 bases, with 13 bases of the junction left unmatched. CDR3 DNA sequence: TGTGCCAGCAGTCCGGGACTAGCGGGGGATAGGAATGAGCAGTACTTC. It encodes CASSPGLAGDRNEQYF.

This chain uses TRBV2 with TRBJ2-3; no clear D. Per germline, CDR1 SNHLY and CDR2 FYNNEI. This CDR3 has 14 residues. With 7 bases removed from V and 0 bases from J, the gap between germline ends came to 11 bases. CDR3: CASMLAASTDTQYF. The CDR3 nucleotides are TGTGCCAGCATGCTTGCTGCAAGCACAGATACGCAGTATTTT.

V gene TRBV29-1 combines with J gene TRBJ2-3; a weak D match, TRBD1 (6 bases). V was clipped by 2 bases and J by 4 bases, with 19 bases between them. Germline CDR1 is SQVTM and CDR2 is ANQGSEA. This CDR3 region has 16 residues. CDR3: CSVESPEEDSADTQYF. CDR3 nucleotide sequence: TGCAGCGTTGAATCACCAGAGGAGGACAGCGCAGATACGCAGTATTTT.

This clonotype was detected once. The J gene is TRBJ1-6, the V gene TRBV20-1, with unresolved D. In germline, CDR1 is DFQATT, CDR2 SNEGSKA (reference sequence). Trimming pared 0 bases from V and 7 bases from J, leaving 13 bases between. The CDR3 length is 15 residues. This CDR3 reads CSARDRYAVNSPLHF. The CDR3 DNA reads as TGCAGTGCTAGAGATCGCTACGCGGTGAATTCACCCCTCCACTTT.

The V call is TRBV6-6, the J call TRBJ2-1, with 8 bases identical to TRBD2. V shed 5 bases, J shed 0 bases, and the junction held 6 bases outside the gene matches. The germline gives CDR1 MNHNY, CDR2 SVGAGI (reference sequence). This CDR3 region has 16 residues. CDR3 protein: CASSASGSSSYNEQFF. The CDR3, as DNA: TGTGCCAGCAGTGCCAGCGGGAGCAGCTCCTACAATGAGCAGTTCTTC.

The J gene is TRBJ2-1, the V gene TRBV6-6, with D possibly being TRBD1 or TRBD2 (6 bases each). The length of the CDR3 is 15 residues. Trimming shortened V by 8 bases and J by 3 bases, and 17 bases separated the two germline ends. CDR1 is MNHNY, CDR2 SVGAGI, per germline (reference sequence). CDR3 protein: CASFPHRDFYNEQFF. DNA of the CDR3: TGTGCCAGCTTCCCCCACAGGGACTTCTACAATGAGCAGTTCTTC.

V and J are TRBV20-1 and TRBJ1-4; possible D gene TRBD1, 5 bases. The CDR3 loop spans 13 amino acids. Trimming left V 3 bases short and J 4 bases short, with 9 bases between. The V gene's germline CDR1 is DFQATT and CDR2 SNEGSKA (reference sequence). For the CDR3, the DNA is TGCAGTGCTAGCAAGGGGAATAATGAAAAACTGTTTTTT. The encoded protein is CSASKGNNEKLFF.

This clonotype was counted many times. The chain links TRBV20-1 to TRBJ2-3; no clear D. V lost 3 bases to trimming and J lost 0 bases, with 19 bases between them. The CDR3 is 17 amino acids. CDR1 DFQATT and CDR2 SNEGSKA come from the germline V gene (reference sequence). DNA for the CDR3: TGCAGTGCTAGGAAAGTGGCAGTTCGAGCTAGCACAGATACGCAGTATTTT. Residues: CSARKVAVRASTDTQYF.

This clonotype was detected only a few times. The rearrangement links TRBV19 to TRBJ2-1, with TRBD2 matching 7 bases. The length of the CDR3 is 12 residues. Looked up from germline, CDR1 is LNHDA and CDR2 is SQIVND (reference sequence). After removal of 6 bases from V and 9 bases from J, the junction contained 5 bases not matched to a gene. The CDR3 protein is CASRAPGGEQFF. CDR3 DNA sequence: TGTGCCAGTAGAGCCCCGGGAGGTGAGCAGTTCTTC.

The DNA for the CDR3 is TGTGCCAGCAGTCCAGCTGCCCTAGCGGGGGGTAACAATGAGCAGTTCTTC. The encoded protein is CASSPAALAGGNNEQFF. The chain combines TRBV6-1 with TRBJ2-1; 11 positions match TRBD2. V shed 5 bases, J shed 5 bases, and the junction held 11 bases outside the gene matches. Germline CDR1 is MNHNS and CDR2 is SASEGT. The CDR3 runs to 17 residues.

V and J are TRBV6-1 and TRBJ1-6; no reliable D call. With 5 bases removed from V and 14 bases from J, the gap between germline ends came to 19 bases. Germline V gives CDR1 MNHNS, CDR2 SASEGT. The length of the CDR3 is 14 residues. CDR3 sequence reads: CASSSQAGVESLHF. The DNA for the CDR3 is TGTGCCAGCAGTTCCCAGGCCGGAGTTGAGTCCCTCCACTTT.

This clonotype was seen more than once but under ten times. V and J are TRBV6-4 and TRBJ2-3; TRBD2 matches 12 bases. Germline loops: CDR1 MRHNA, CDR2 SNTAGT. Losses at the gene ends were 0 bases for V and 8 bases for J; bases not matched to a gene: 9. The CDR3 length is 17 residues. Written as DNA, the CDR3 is TGTGCCAGCAGTGACTCACTACTAGCGGGAGGTGGAGGTACGCAGTATTTT. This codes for CASSDSLLAGGGGTQYF.

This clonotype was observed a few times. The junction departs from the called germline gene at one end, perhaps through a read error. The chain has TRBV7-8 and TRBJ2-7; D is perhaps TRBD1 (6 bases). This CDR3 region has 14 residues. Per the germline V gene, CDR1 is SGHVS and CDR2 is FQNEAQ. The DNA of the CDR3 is TGCGCCAGCAGCTTGGACAGTAGCTCCTACGAGCAGTACTTC. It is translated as CASSLDSSSYEQYF.